The clone carrying this TCR beta chain was observed a handful of times. No antigen is known for it. The data were obtained in a study of blood T cells in healthy people across ages. Study observations and caveats: In long-lived donors, naive CD4+ cell counts and diversity exceeded those of aged donors.

A sample-barcoded 5' primer and a J-beta primer mix were used in a second PCR of about 6 to 12 cycles. TCRdb passed the 5' RACE reads through MiXCR, listing each CDR3 protein once. The sample has 540,000 or so distinct CDR3 sequences; about 25% are singletons. Trimming shortened V by 2 bases and J by 1 base, and 9 bases separated the two germline ends. In germline, CDR1 is SGHRS, CDR2 YFSETQ. This CDR3 has 14 amino acids. The same sample was also used in a study of T cells of mothers and their children. From that study: During the second PCR, the M1S primer introduced sample barcodes along with 2-4 random nucleotides. Reads obtained per mother exceeded 8.5 million TCR beta CDR3 reads, with a few million obtained per child. Related mother-child pairs shared marginally more repertoire than unrelated pairs, though not significantly.

The sample consisted of blood. V is TRBV5-1 and J is TRBJ1-1; no reliable D call. The receptor's source is a boy younger than 18 in good health. For the CDR3, the DNA is TGCGCCAGCAGCTTTGGGCACGCGAACACTGAAGCTTTCTTT. Translation: CASSFGHANTEAFF.